This T cell receptor (beta chain) came from a study of T cell responses to AZD1222 COVID-19 vaccine. On this clone: Its antigen is as yet unknown.

The CDR3 contains 14 residues. CDR1 is MDHEN and CDR2 is SYDVKM in the germline V gene. With 6 bases clipped from V and 6 bases from J, the junction kept 6 bases outside the gene matches. The method was immunoSEQ multiplex PCR; TCRdb's version includes in-frame clones alone and lacks a portion of them. This table holds 150,000 to 160,000 clones, about nine tenths found once. Findings of the study overall: All repertoire sampling was performed exclusively after the peak T cell response. Unmutated regions of variants are reportedly targeted by nearly half of spike-specific TCRs. Spike-specific TCR breadth and depth rose after two AZD1222 doses.

The chain has TRBV28 and TRBJ1-5, with 9 bases lining up with TRBD1. This receptor was obtained from an adult in good health. The starting material was peripheral blood, obtained on day 0 of MenACWY control vaccination. The CDR3 sequence is CASRPGTGFQPQHF. CDR3 sequence (DNA): TGTGCCAGCAGGCCCGGGACAGGGTTTCAGCCCCAGCATTTT.